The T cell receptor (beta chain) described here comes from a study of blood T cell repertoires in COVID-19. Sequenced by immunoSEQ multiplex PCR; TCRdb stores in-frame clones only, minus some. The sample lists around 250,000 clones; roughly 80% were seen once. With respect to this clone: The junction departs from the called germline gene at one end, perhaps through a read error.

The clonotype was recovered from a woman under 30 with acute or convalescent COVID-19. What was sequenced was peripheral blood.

In DNA, the CDR3 is TGTGCCAGCAGCTTGGAAGGGGGCGAGATCGAAAGTTACACCTTT. It encodes CASSLEGGEIESYTF. The rearrangement uses TRBV5-5 and TRBJ1-2, with 7 bases aligning to TRBD1. The CDR3 extends over 15 amino acids. Germline CDR1 SGHKS, CDR2 YYEKEE (reference sequence). The complete variable domain, with remaining parts taken from reference TRBV5-5 and TRBJ1-2, reads DAGVTQSPTHLIKTRGQQVTLRCSPISGHKSVSWYQQVLGQGPQFIFQYYEKEERGRGNFPDRFSARQFPNYSSELNVNALLLGDSALYLCASSLEGGEIESYTFGSGTRLTVV.